This TCR beta chain appears in the sequencing data of a study of blood T cell repertoires in COVID-19. Using immunoSEQ multiplex PCR, the repertoire was profiled, and TCRdb retains in-frame clones only, with some absent. The sample lists more than 300,000 clones; 90% to 95% were seen once. The junction had 11 bases not matched to a gene; V was cut back by 4 bases and J by 7 bases. The CDR3 is 16 amino acids. Germline values: CDR1 MGHRA, CDR2 YSYEKL. The sequenced sample consisted of PBMCs or T cells enriched from blood (not recorded which). This TCR was recovered from a woman aged 30 to 39 who had been exposed to COVID-19. The V gene is TRBV4-1, the J gene TRBJ2-7; 12 bases are a match to TRBD1. The CDR3 nucleotides read TGCGCCAGCAGCCCTTGGCCTCGGGACAGGGGGCATGAGCAGTACTTC. This gives the protein CASSPWPRDRGHEQYF.